The TCR beta chain described here comes from a study of blood T cell repertoires in COVID-19. Study background: PBMCs, B-cell-depleted T cells, or T cells were the source of the cDNA or gDNA that made up the material.

Authors' data handling: Amplification from reference gene primers served as the basis for estimated nucleated cell counts. The table came from immunoSEQ multiplex PCR; TCRdb's copy has only in-frame clones and leaves some out. V, J and clone size are those of that table, while D and trimming were read from the DNA. Seen here are some 490,000 clones, roughly nine tenths observed once, and the top ten hold just over 8%. Germline-derived CDR1 and CDR2 are SGHVS and FQNEAQ. The CDR3 covers 14 residues. The V end was cut by 0 bases, the J end by 3 bases, with 8 bases between. The study recruited people aged about 18 to 89 years across around 23 US areas. Cohort 3 donors were reported recovered after two negative PCRs, clearance, or symptom resolution.

What was sequenced was PBMCs or T cells enriched from blood (not recorded which). This sequence originates from a woman aged 60-75 years who had recovered from COVID-19. The chain is built from TRBV7-8 and TRBJ1-2, with unresolved D. The CDR3 reads CASSLAFIDYGYTF. The CDR3 nucleotides read TGTGCCAGCAGCTTAGCCTTTATAGACTATGGCTACACCTTC.